The clone carrying this T cell receptor (beta chain) was found a few times. Its antigen remains unknown. With a much larger clone just one base away, this may be a read error. The CDR3 runs to 14 residues. The J segment lost 5 bases and the V segment lost 5 bases, leaving 2 bases of the junction unmatched. Germline V gene lookup returns CDR1 SGHTA and CDR2 FQGNSA. TCRdb recomputed calls from the reads with MiXCR, one row per CDR3 protein. The sample contains roughly 720,000 distinct CDR3 sequences, roughly 35% of which appear only once. This specimen belongs to a study of T cell repertoires in cytomegalovirus infection. Across the study: Indications of both CMV infection and matching HLA type were provided by public TCR beta signatures. General observations from the study: What dominated the ex vivo response were HLA-C-restricted CMV-specific TCR beta clonotypes.

The clonotype was recovered from a human donor in good health (CMV status not recorded). Some clones in this sample may be carry-over from other donors' samples. V and J are TRBV7-2 and TRBJ1-5, with 11 bases aligning to TRBD1. What was sequenced was PBMCs. CDR3 bases: TGTGCCAGCAGCCGGACAGGGGGCTATCAGCCCCAGCATTTT. This translates into CASSRTGGYQPQHF.